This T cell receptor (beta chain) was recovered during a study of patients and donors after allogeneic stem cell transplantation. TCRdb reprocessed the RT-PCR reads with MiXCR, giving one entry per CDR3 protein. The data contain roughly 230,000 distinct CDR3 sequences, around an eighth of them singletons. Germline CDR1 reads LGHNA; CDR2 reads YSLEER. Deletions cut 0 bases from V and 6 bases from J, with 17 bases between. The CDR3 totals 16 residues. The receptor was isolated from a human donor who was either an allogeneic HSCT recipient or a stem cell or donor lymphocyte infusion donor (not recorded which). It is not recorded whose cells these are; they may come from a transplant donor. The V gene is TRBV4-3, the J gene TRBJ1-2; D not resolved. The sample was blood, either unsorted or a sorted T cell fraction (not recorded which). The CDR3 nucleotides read TGCGCCAGCAGCCAAGACCTTTGGGCAGGAGCGAATGGCTACACCTTC. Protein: CASSQDLWAGANGYTF.